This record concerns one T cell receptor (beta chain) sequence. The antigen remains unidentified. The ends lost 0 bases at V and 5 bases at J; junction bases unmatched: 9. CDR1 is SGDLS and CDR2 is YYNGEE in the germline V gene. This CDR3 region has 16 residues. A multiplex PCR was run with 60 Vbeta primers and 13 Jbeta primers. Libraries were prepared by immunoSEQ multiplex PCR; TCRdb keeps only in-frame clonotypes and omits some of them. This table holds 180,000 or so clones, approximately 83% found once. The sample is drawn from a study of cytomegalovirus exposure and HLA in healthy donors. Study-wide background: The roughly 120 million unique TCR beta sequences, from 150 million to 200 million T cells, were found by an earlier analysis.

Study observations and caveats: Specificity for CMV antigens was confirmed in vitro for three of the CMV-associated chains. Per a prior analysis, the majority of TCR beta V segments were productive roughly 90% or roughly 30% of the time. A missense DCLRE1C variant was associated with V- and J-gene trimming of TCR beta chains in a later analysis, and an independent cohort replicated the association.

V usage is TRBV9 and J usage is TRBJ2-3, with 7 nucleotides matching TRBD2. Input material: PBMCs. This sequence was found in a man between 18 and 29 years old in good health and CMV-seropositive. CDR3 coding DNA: TGTGCCAGCAGCGTAGGGGCGGGGGTCGGAGAAGATACGCAGTATTTT. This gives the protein CASSVGAGVGEDTQYF.